Below, one T cell receptor beta chain is given with its context. The data are from a study of cytomegalovirus exposure and HLA in healthy donors. PCR primers comprised 60 Vbeta and 13 Jbeta primers. Using immunoSEQ multiplex PCR, the repertoire was profiled, and TCRdb retains in-frame clones only, with some absent. The repertoire holds 100,000 to 150,000 clones, with roughly four fifths as singletons. V shed 5 bases, J shed 2 bases, and the junction held 12 bases outside the gene matches. The CDR3 contains 16 residues. The V gene's germline CDR1 is SGDLS and CDR2 YYNGEE. The specimen sequenced was PBMCs. This sequence originates from a girl aged 2 to 9 in good health and CMV-seronegative. The rearrangement links TRBV9 to TRBJ2-7, with 8 bases matching TRBD2. This CDR3 is CASSLTRVAGPYEQYF. Written as DNA, the CDR3 is TGTGCCAGCAGTTTAACCCGGGTAGCGGGACCCTACGAGCAGTACTTC.